Reported below is one T cell receptor (beta chain). Its specificity is unknown. The record originates from a study of cytomegalovirus exposure and HLA in healthy donors. Background on the study: A data release that came early held roughly 85 million unique TCRs from HLA-typed donors. Study-level results: Later analysis associated a missense DCLRE1C variant with TCR beta V- and J-gene trimming. What a later analysis showed was that several of the most significant clusters appeared linked to common viral pathogens.

With 0 bases removed from V and 6 bases from J, the gap between germline ends came to 3 bases. The V gene's germline CDR1 is MRHNA and CDR2 SNTAGT. CDR3 length: 12 amino acids. Everyone who donated was a healthy bone marrow donor. Researchers ran the PCR with 60 Vbeta and 13 Jbeta primers. The repertoire was sequenced with immunoSEQ multiplex PCR; TCRdb's copy has only in-frame clones and lacks some. The table lists approximately 150,000 clones, 73% of them singletons. V usage is TRBV6-4 and J usage is TRBJ2-1; D ambiguous. Sequencing input: PBMCs. This clonotype was sampled from a woman aged 18-30 years in good health and CMV-seropositive. CDR3 amino acids: CASSDSSNEQFF. DNA of the CDR3: TGTGCCAGCAGTGACTCTAGCAATGAGCAGTTCTTC.